This T cell receptor beta chain was observed in a study of blood T cell repertoires in COVID-19 (dated by TCRdb to about 2020). Study-level background: The collaborator samples originated in the United States, Italy and Spain and spanned the acute and convalescent phases of COVID-19. The material from the prospective study consisted of cDNA or gDNA derived from T cells, B-cell-depleted T cells, or PBMCs. Deeply sampled blood TCRbeta repertoires from subjects exposed to, actively infected with, or recovered from COVID-19 were included in the dataset. The repertoires were made available in a free public database intended to serve as a resource for research on the immune response to SARS-CoV-2. Samples were obtained from the ongoing ImmuneRACE study (first 160 participants) and from over 1,000 subjects provided by 6 global collaborators. Sample metadata almost always included a de-identified subject ID, COVID-19 status, age in years and sex. HLA class I and class II types, where available, came from metadata supplied by the sample provider rather than from assay-based typing. The full study reports these points: Clinical and demographic metadata were provided uncurated, with the amount varying by source and participant.

Each collaborating institution followed its own protocols to collect whole blood in K2EDTA tubes. For TCRbeta analysis, collaborator samples were shipped as frozen whole blood, as isolated PBMCs, or as DNA extracted from either sample type. TCRbeta CDR3 regions were amplified from genomic DNA by means of the immunoSEQ Assay, a bias-controlled multiplex PCR. Turning to the authors' computational methods: Nucleated cell counts per sample were estimated from amplification of reference gene primers within the assay. To quantify the absolute abundance of each unique TCRbeta CDR3 rearrangement, sequence reads were collapsed and filtered. For each sample, productive Simpson clonality was calculated by taking the square root of Simpson's diversity index across productive rearrangements. TCRdb provides this immuneACCESS table in a form limited to in-frame rearrangements. Some clones are lacking; in checked studies, under half of them reflect an unresolved V gene, and why the rest are absent is not known. The DNA was the basis for D and trimming; V, J and clone size are from that table. The sample profile shows some 100,000 clones; 80% to 95% of them were found once. Roughly 1.9% of the sample is held by the ten biggest clonotypes.

Trimming at the junction amounts to 2 bases on V and 0 bases on J, and the germline ends lie 6 bases apart. Reading from cysteine to phenylalanine, the CDR3 counts 14 amino acids. The read is trimmed to its CDR3 DNA, 42 bases read in frame from base 1. CDR1 and CDR2, per the germline V gene, are WSHSY and SAAADI. Details on this clone: The antigen this receptor binds is unknown. Within one base of it there is no much larger clone, and no base qualities were kept.

The sequence was obtained from a man over 45 with active COVID-19. The chain is encoded by TRBV10-2 joined to TRBJ2-3; a confident D gene designation cannot be given. The sample comprised peripheral blood. The CDR3 amino acid sequence is: CASSEGLSTDTQYF. The DNA reads as follows: TGCGCCAGCAGTGAGGGGCTCAGCACAGATACGCAGTATTTT.